The T cell receptor (beta chain) under discussion was sequenced for a study of cytomegalovirus exposure and HLA in healthy donors. Trimming shortened V by 4 bases and J by 7 bases, and 14 bases separated the two germline ends. CDR3 size: 14 residues. Germline values: CDR1 SGHRS, CDR2 YFSETQ. PCR used 60 Vbeta primers and 13 Jbeta primers. Clones were read by immunoSEQ multiplex PCR, and TCRdb kept only the in-frame ones, dropping some. The data contain about 60,000 clones, under 85% of them singletons. This receptor was taken from a woman aged 30 to 39 in good health and CMV-seronegative. This chain uses TRBV5-1 with TRBJ2-2, with a weak D call TRBD2 (6 bases). What was sequenced was PBMCs. In DNA, the CDR3 is TGCGCCAGCAGCATCGGGGGTGCCGGCGGGGAGCTGTTTTTT. Its translation: CASSIGGAGGELFF.